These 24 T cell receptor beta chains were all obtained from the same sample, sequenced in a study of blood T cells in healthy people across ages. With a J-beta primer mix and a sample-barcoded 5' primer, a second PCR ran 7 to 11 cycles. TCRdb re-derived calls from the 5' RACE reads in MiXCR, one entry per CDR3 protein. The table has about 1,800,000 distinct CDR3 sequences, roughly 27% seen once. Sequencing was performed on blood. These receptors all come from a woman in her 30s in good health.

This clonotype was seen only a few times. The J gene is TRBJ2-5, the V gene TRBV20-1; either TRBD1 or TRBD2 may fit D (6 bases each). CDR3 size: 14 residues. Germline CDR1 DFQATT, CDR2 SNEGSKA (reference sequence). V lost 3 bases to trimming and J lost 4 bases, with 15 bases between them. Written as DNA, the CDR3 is TGCAGTGCTAGCGTAGCTGGGGGGCGAGAGACCCAGTACTTC. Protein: CSASVAGGRETQYF.

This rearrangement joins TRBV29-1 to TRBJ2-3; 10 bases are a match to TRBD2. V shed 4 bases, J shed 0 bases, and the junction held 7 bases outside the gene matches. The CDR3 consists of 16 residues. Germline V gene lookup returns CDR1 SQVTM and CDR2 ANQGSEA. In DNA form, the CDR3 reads TGCAGCGTTGGGAGCGGGGGGGCTGCGAGCACAGATACGCAGTATTTT. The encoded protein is CSVGSGGAASTDTQYF.

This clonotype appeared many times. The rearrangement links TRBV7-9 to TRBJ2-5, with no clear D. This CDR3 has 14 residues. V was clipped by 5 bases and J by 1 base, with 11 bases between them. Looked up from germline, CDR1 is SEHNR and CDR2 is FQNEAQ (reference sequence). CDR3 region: CASSKLGFQETQYF. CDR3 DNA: TGTGCCAGCAGCAAGTTAGGGTTCCAAGAGACCCAGTACTTC.

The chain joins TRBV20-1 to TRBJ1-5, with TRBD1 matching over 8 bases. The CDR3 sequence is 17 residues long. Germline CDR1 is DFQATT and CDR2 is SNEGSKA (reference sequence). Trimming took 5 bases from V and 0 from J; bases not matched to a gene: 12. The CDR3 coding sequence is TGCAGTGCTGTAACAGGGGGTGCTTCCTATAGCAATCAGCCCCAGCATTTT. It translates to CSAVTGGASYSNQPQHF.

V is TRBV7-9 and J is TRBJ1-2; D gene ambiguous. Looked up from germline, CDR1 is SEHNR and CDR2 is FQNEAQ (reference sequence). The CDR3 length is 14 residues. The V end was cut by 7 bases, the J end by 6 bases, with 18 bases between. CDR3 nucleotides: TGTGCCAGCACCCAACGTGGGGATTCAGATGGCTACACCTTC. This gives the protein CASTQRGDSDGYTF.

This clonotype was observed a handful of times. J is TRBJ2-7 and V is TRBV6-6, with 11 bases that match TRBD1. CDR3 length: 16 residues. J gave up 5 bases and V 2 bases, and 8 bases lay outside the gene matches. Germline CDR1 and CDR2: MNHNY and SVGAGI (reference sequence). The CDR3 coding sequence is TGTGCCAGCAGTTACGATTACAGGACAGGGGGCGACGAGCAGTACTTC. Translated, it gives CASSYDYRTGGDEQYF.

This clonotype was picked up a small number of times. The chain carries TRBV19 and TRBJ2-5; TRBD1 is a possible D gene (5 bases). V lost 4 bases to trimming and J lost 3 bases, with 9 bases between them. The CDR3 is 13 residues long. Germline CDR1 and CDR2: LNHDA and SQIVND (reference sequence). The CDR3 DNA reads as TGTGCCAGTAGTAAGGGGCCTGAAGAGACCCAGTACTTC. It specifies CASSKGPEETQYF.

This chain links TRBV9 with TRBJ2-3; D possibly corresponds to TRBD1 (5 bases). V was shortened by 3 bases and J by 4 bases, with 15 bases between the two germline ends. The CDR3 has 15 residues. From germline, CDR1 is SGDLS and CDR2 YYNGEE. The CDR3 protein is CASSEPDQGADTQYF. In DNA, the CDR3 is TGTGCCAGCAGCGAACCCGACCAGGGCGCAGATACGCAGTATTTT.

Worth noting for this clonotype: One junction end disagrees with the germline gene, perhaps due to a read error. The CDR3: CSASPGRGTNTQYF. CDR3 bases: TGCAGTGCTTCCCCCGGGAGGGGCACAAATACGCAGTATTTT. The J gene is TRBJ2-3, the V gene TRBV20-1; 8 bases line up with TRBD2. Per the germline V gene, CDR1 is DFQATT and CDR2 is SNEGSKA (reference sequence). The CDR3 totals 14 residues.

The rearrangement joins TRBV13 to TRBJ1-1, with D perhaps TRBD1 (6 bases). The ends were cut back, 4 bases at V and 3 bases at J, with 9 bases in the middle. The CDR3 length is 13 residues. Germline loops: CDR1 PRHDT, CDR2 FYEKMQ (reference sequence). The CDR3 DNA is TGTGCCAGCAGCTCAGGGGCGCACACTGAAGCTTTCTTT. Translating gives CASSSGAHTEAFF.

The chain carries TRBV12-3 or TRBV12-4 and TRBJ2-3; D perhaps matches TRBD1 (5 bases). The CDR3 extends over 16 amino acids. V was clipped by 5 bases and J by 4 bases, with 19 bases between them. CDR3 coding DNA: TGTGCCAGCAGTACCCCTCAGTTAAAAGGGGCAGATACGCAGTATTTT. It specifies CASSTPQLKGADTQYF.

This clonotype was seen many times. This CDR3 is CASSLAAGGYTF. As DNA, the CDR3 is TGTGCCAGCAGTTTGGCGGCTGGGGGCTACACCTTC. This chain uses TRBV12-3 or TRBV12-4 with TRBJ1-2; D not resolved. V dropped 3 bases and J dropped 8 bases, with 10 bases sitting between them. The CDR3 is made up of 12 amino acids.

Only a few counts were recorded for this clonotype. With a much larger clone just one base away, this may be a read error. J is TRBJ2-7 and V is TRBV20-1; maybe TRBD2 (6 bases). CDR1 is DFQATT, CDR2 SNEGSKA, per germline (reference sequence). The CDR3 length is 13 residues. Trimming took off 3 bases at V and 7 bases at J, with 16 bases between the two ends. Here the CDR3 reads CSARTSPDNEQYF. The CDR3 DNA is TGCAGTGCTAGGACTAGTCCCGACAATGAGCAGTACTTC.

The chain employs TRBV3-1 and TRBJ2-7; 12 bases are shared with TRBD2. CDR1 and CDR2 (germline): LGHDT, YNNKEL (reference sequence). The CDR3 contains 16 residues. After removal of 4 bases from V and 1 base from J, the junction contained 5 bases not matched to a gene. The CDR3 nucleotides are TGTGCCAGCAGCCCATCTAGCGGGAGGGGGTCCTACGAGCAGTACTTC. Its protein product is CASSPSSGRGSYEQYF.

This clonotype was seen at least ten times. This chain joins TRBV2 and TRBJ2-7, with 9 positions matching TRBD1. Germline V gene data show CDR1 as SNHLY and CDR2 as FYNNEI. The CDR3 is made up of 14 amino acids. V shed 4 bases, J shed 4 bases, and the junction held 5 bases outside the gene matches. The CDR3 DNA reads TGTGCCAGCAGTGGGACAGGGGAAGGGTACGAGCAGTACTTC. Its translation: CASSGTGEGYEQYF. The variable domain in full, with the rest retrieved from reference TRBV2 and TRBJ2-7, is EPEVTQTPSHQVTQMGQEVILRCVPISNHLYFYWYRQILGQKVEFLVSFYNNEISEKSEIFDDQFSVERPDGSNFTLKIRSTKLEDSAMYFCASSGTGEGYEQYFGPGTRLTVT.

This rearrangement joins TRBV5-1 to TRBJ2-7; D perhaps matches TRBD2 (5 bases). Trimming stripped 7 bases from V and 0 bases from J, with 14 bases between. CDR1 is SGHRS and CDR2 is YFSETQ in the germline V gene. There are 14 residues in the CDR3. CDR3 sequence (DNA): TGCGCCAGCGGACCAACGGCGGGCTCCTACGAGCAGTACTTC. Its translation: CASGPTAGSYEQYF. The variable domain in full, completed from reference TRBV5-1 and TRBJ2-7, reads KAGVTQTPRYLIKTRGQQVTLSCSPISGHRSVSWYQQTPGQGLQFLFEYFSETQRNKGNFPGRFSGRQFSNSRSEMNVSTLELGDSALYLCASGPTAGSYEQYFGPGTRLTVT.

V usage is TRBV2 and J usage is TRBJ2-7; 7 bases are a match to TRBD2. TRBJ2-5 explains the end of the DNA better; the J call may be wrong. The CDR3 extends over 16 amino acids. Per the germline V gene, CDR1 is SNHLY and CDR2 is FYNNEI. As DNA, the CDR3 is TGTGCCAGCAGCCGACCCCAGCGGGGATCTGAGGAGACCCAGTACTTC. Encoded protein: CASSRPQRGSEETQYF.

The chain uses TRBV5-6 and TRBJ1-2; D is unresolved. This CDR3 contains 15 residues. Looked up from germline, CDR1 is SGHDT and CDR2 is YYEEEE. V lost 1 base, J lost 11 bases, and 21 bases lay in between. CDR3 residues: CASSLYGSQASRYTF. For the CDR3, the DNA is TGTGCCAGCAGCTTGTACGGCAGCCAAGCCTCGAGGTACACCTTC.

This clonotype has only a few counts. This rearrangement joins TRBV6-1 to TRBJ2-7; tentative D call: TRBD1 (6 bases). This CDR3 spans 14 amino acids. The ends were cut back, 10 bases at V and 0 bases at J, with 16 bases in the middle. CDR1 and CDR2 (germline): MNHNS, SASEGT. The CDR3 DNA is TGTGCCATTACCAGACAGGTGAGCTCCTACGAGCAGTACTTC. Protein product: CAITRQVSSYEQYF.

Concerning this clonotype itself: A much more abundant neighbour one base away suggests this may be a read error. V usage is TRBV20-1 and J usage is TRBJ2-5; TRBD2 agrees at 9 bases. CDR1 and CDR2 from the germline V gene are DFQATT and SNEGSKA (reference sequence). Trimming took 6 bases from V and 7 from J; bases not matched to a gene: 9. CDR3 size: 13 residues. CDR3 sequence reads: CSATLAGRGTQYF. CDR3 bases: TGCAGTGCAACCCTAGCGGGGCGAGGGACCCAGTACTTC.

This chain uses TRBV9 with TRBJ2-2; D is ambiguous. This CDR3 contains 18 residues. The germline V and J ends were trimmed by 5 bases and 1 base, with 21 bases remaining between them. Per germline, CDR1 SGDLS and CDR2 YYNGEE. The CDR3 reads CASSVGSTPQMNTGELFF. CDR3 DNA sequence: TGTGCCAGCAGTGTCGGCAGTACGCCACAGATGAACACCGGGGAGCTGTTTTTT.

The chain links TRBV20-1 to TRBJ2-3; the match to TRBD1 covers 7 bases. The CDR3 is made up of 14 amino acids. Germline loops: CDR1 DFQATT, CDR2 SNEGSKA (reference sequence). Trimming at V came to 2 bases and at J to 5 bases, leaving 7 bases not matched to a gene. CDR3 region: CSARLRQGVDTQYF. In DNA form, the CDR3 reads TGCAGTGCTAGACTTCGGCAGGGGGTAGATACGCAGTATTTT.

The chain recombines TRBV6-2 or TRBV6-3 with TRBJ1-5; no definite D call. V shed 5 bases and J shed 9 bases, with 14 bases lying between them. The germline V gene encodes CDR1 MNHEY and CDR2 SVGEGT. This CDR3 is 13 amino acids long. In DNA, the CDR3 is TGTGCCAGCAGTACCCCGGGGTACCGGCCCCAGCATTTT. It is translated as CASSTPGYRPQHF.

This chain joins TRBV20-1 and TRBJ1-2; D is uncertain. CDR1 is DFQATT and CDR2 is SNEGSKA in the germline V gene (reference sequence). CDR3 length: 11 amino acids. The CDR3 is CRVEGSYGYTF. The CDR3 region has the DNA TGCAGGGTGGAGGGTTCCTATGGCTACACCTTC.